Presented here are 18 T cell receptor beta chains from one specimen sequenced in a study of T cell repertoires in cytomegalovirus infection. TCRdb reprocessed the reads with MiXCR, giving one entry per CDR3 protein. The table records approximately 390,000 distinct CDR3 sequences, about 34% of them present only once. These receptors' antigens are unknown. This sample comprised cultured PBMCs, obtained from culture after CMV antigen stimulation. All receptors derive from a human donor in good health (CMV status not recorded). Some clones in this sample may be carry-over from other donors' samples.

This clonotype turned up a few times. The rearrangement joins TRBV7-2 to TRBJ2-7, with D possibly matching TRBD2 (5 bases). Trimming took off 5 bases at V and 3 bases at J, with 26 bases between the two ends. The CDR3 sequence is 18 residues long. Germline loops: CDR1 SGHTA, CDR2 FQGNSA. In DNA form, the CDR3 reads TGTGCCAGCAGCCAAAACTTCCCGGGGTCTCCGTCTAACTACGAGCAGTACTTC. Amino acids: CASSQNFPGSPSNYEQYF.

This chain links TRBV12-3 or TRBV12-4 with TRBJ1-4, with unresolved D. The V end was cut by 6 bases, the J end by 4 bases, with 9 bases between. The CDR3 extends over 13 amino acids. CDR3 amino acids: CASRNSINEKLFF. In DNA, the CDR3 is TGTGCCAGCAGAAACAGCATTAATGAAAAACTGTTTTTT.

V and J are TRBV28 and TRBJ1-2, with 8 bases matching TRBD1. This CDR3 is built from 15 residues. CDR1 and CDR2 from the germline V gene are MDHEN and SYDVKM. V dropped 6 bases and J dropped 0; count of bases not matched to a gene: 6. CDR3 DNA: TGTGCCAGCAGCCCGGGACAGGCTTCTAACTATGGCTACACCTTC. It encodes CASSPGQASNYGYTF.

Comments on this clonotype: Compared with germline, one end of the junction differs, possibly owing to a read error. The DNA for the CDR3 is TGTGCCAGCAGCGAAGACGGTCTAGCGGGAGTGGAGTTCTTC. Translated: CASSEDGLAGVEFF. The chain recombines TRBV3-1 with TRBJ2-1; 10 nucleotides agree with TRBD2. The CDR3 spans 14 residues. Germline assignment: CDR1 LGHDT and CDR2 YNNKEL (reference sequence).

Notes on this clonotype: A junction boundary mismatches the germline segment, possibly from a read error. The CDR3 here is CTSSLAQNTGELFF. The CDR3 DNA is TGTACCAGCAGTCTAGCGCAGAACACCGGGGAGCTGTTTTTT. The chain links TRBV6-5 to TRBJ2-2; D may be TRBD2 (6 bases). The CDR3 is made up of 14 amino acids. CDR1 is MNHEY, CDR2 SVGAGI, per germline.

The CDR3 DNA reads as TGTGCCAGCAGCCCATCCCTGGACAAGACTAAAACCTACAATGAGCAGTTCTTC. Translating it yields CASSPSLDKTKTYNEQFF. The chain joins TRBV7-9 to TRBJ2-1; the D gene could be TRBD1 or TRBD2 (5 bases each). V was trimmed by 5 bases and J by 2 bases, leaving 22 bases between them. The length of the CDR3 is 18 residues. Germline CDR1 SEHNR, CDR2 FQNEAQ (reference sequence).

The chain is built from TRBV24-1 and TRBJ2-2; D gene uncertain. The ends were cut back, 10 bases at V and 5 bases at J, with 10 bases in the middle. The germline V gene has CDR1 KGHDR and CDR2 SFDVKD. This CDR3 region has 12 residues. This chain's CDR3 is CATARYTGELFF. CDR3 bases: TGTGCCACAGCGCGGTATACCGGGGAGCTGTTTTTT.

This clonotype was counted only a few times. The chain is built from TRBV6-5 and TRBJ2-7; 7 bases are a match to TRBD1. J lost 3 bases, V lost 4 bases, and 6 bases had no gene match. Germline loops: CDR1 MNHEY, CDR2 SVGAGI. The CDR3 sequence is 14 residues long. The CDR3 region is CASSFDREVYEQYF. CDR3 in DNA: TGTGCCAGCAGTTTTGACAGGGAAGTCTACGAGCAGTACTTC.

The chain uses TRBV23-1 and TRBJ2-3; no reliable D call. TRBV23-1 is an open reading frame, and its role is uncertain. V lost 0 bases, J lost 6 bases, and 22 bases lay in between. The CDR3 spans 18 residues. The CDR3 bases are TGCGCCAGCAGTCAATCGTTTTTACGTAGGACCTCAGTGGATACGCAGTATTTT. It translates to CASSQSFLRRTSVDTQYF.

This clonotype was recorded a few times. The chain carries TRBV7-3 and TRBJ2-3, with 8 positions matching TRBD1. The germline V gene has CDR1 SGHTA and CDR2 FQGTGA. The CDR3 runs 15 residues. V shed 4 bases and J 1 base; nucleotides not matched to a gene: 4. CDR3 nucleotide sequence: TGTGCCAGCAGCTCAGACAGGGGAGGCACAGATACGCAGTATTTT. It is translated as CASSSDRGGTDTQYF.

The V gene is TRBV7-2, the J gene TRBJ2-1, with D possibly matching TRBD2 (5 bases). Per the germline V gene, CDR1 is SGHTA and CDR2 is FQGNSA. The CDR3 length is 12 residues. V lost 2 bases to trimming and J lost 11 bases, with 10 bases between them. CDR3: CASSLNGEQQFF. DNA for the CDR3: TGTGCCAGCAGCTTAAACGGGGAGCAGCAGTTCTTC.

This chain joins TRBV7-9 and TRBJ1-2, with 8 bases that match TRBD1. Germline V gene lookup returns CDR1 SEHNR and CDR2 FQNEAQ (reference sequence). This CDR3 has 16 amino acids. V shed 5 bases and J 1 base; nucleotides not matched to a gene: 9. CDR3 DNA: TGTGCCAGCAGCGATCCTCCGGGACAGGTTAACTATGGCTACACCTTC. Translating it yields CASSDPPGQVNYGYTF. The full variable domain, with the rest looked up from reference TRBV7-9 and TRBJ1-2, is DTGVSQNPRHKITKRGQNVTFRCDPISEHNRLYWYRQTLGQGPEFLTYFQNEAQLEKSRLLSDRFSAERPKGSFSTLEIQRTEQGDSAMYLCASSDPPGQVNYGYTFGSGTRLTVV.

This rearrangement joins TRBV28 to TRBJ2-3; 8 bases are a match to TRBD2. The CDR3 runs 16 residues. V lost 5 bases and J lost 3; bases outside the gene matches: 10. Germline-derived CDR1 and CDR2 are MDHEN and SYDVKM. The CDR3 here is CASSPAAAGETDTQYF. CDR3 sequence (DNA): TGTGCCAGCAGTCCGGCGGCAGCGGGAGAGACAGATACGCAGTATTTT.

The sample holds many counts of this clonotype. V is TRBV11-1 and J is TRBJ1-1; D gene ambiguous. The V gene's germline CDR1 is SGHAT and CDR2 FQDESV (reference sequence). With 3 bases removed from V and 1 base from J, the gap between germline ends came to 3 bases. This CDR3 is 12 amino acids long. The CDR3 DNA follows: TGTGCCAGCAGCTTTCAGAACACTGAAGCTTTCTTT. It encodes CASSFQNTEAFF.

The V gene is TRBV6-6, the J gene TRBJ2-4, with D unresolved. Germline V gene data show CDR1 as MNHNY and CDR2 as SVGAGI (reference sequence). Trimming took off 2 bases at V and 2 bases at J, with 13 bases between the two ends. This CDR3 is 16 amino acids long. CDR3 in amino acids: CASSYTRQLTKNIQYF. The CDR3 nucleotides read TGTGCCAGCAGTTACACGAGACAATTGACCAAAAACATTCAGTACTTC.

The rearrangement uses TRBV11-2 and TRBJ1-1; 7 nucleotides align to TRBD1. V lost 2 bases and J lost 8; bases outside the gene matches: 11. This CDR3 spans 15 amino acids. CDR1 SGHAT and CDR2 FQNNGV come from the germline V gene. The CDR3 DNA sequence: TGTGCCAGCAGCTTACGACAGGGTACGGGTCTCGAAGCTTTCTTT. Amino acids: CASSLRQGTGLEAFF. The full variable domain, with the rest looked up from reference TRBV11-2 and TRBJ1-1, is EAGVAQSPRYKIIEKRQSVAFWCNPISGHATLYWYQQILGQGPKLLIQFQNNGVVDDSQLPKDRFSAERLKGVDSTLKIQPAKLEDSAVYLCASSLRQGTGLEAFFGQGTRLTVV.

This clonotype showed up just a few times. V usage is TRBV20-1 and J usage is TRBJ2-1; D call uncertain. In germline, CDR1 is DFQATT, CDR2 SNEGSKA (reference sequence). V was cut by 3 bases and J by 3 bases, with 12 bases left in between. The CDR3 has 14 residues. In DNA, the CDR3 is TGCAGTGCTAGGCTGTACGGAATCTACAATGAGCAGTTCTTC. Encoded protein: CSARLYGIYNEQFF.

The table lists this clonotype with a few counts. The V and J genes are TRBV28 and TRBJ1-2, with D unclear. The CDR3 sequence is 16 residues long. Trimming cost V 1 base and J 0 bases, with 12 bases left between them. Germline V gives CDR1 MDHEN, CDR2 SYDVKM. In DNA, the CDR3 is TGTGCCAGCAGTTTATCCGGCAGTCGTTCTAACTATGGCTACACCTTC. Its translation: CASSLSGSRSNYGYTF.